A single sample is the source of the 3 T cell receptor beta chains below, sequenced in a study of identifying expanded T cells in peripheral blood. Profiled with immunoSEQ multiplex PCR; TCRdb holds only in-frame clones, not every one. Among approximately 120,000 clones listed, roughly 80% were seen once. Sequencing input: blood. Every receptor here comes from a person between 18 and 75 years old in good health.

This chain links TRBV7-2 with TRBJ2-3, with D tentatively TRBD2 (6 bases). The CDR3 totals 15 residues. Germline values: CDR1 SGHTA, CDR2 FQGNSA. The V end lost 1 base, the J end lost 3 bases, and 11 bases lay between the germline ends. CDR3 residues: CASSLVSAGTDTQYF. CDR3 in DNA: TGTGCCAGCAGCTTAGTGAGTGCGGGGACAGATACGCAGTATTTT.

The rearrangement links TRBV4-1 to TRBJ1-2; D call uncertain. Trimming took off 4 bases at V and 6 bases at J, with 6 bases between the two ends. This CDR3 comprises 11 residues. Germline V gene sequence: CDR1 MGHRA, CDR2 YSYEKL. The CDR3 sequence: CASSRGDGYTF. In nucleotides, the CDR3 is TGCGCCAGCAGCCGAGGAGATGGCTACACCTTC.

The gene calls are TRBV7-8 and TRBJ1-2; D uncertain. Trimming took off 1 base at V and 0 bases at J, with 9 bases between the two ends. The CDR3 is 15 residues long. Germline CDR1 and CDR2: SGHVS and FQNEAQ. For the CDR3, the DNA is TGTGCCAGCAGCTTAGAGAGAGGACCTAACTATGGCTACACCTTC. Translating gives CASSLERGPNYGYTF.